These 7 T cell receptor beta chains came from one sample sequenced in a study of T cell repertoires in cytomegalovirus infection. One entry per CDR3 protein results from TCRdb running MiXCR on the reads. The sample lists fewer than 1,000,000 distinct CDR3 sequences, around 30% seen once, with about 14% in the top ten. Antigens of these TCRs are unknown. The sequencing here drew on cultured CD8+ T cells from PBMCs, taken from culture after CMV antigen stimulation. Receptors were obtained from a human donor in good health (CMV status not recorded). Some clones in this sample may be carry-over from other donors' samples.

Of note for this clonotype: Relative to the germline gene, one junction end is altered; a read error may explain this. The rearrangement uses TRBV25-1 and TRBJ1-5, with D maybe TRBD1 (6 bases). Germline CDR1 reads MGHDK; CDR2 reads SYGVNS. The CDR3 loop spans 13 amino acids. The CDR3 here is CASSAGGLQPQRF. The CDR3 nucleotides are TGTGCCAGCTCCGCTGGGGGCCTCCAGCCCCAGCGTTTT.

This sequence joins TRBV12-5 and TRBJ2-1, with 9 nucleotides matching TRBD2. J lost 8 bases, V lost 3 bases, and 14 bases had no gene match. Germline V gene sequence: CDR1 LGHNT, CDR2 FRNRAP. The CDR3 runs 17 residues. The CDR3 here is CASGFDLGGGARDEQFF. In DNA form, the CDR3 reads TGTGCTAGTGGTTTTGACCTTGGCGGGGGGGCTAGGGATGAGCAGTTCTTC.

This clonotype was seen at least ten times. The chain carries TRBV7-6 and TRBJ2-2, with 7 bases that match TRBD2. The CDR3 runs to 15 residues. Germline-derived CDR1 and CDR2 are SGHVS and FNYEAQ. The J segment lost 5 bases and the V segment lost 0 bases, leaving 3 bases of the junction unmatched. CDR3 amino acids: CASSLAEGGTGELFF. The CDR3 coding sequence is TGTGCCAGCAGCTTAGCGGAGGGAGGGACCGGGGAGCTGTTTTTT.

This clonotype was observed at least ten times. J is TRBJ2-5 and V is TRBV19, with D possibly matching TRBD2 (6 bases). The CDR3 is 15 residues long. In germline, CDR1 is LNHDA, CDR2 SQIVND (reference sequence). V gave up 5 bases and J gave up 0 bases, with 13 bases separating them. For the CDR3, the DNA is TGTGCCAGTAGTCAGCCTTGGGACTACCAAGAGACCCAGTACTTC. Amino acid sequence: CASSQPWDYQETQYF.

This chain uses TRBV27 with TRBJ1-5; 7 nucleotides align to TRBD1. Germline V gene lookup returns CDR1 MNHEY and CDR2 SMNVEV (reference sequence). The CDR3 length is 15 residues. V lost 5 bases to trimming and J lost 5 bases; unmatched junction nucleotides: 9. The CDR3 loop is CASSPFQGGDQPQHF. CDR3 coding DNA: TGTGCCAGCAGTCCCTTTCAGGGGGGCGATCAGCCCCAGCATTTT.

V and J are TRBV20-1 and TRBJ2-7, with D tentatively TRBD1 or TRBD2 (6 bases each). Trimming took 6 bases from V and 0 from J, leaving 12 bases between them. The CDR3 totals 13 residues. Germline CDR1 DFQATT, CDR2 SNEGSKA (reference sequence). This chain's CDR3 is CSARGVSSYEQYV. In nucleotides, the CDR3 is TGCAGTGCGAGGGGGGTAAGCTCCTACGAGCAGTACGTC.

This rearrangement joins TRBV10-2 to TRBJ2-2, with 11 bases matching TRBD2. CDR1 and CDR2 (germline): WSHSY, SAAADI. CDR3 size: 15 residues. V dropped 8 bases and J dropped 7; count of bases not matched to a gene: 9. The CDR3 region has the DNA TGCGCCAGCCTTATTAGCGGGGGGGCCTACGGGGAGCTGTTTTTT. It is translated as CASLISGGAYGELFF.